Sequencing of this T cell receptor beta chain was carried out in a study of beta chain features in type 1 diabetes. Broader study findings: Among patients, naive, central memory and Treg TCRB repertoires appeared more similar than among healthy donors. Junctions at VDJ sites from type 1 diabetes patients had fewer insertions and more deletions.

cDNA synthesis used the whole RNA isolate, giving expressed TCRB sequences. Using immunoSEQ multiplex PCR, the repertoire was profiled, and TCRdb retains in-frame clones only, with some absent. The sample lists about 40,000 clones; approximately 60% were seen once. About this clone: Its target is unknown.

The CDR3 is 16 amino acids. V shed 1 base and J 6 bases; nucleotides not matched to a gene: 8. Germline V CDR1 and CDR2: SEHNR, FQNEAQ (reference sequence). Staining for CD45RO/CCR7/CD25/CD127/CD95/CD27 allowed sorting of CD4+ naive, central memory, regulatory and stem cell-like memory cells. This chain connects TRBV7-9 to TRBJ2-5, with 10 bases matching TRBD2. The clonotype comes from a woman in her twenties or thirties in good health. Input material: Tregs from blood. As DNA, the CDR3 is TGTGCCAGCAGCTTAGTCCCAACTAGCGGGAAAAAGACCCAGTACTTC. Its protein is CASSLVPTSGKKTQYF. The full variable domain, with the rest looked up from reference TRBV7-9 and TRBJ2-5, is DTGVSQNPRHKITKRGQNVTFRCDPISEHNRLYWYRQTLGQGPEFLTYFQNEAQLEKSRLLSDRFSAERPKGSFSTLEIQRTEQGDSAMYLCASSLVPTSGKKTQYFGPGTRLLVL.